What follows are 9 T cell receptor beta chains derived from one specimen sequenced in a study of blood T cell repertoires in COVID-19. The assay was immunoSEQ multiplex PCR, and TCRdb's table has in-frame clones only and misses some. Of about 250,000 clones listed, roughly nine tenths are singletons. Material for sequencing was peripheral blood. The receptor set was obtained from a man aged 18 to 29 with active or convalescent COVID-19.

This chain joins TRBV27 and TRBJ1-1, with D possibly being TRBD1 (6 bases). Per the germline V gene, CDR1 is MNHEY and CDR2 is SMNVEV (reference sequence). V was pared by 2 bases and J by 0 bases, with 19 bases between. The CDR3 sequence is 18 residues long. CDR3 protein: CASSLKQGSSRLNTEAFF. The CDR3, as DNA: TGTGCCAGCAGTTTAAAACAGGGATCCTCTCGGCTGAACACTGAAGCTTTCTTT.

V gene TRBV10-3 combines with J gene TRBJ1-2, with 9 bases fitting TRBD1. CDR1 is ENHRY, CDR2 SYGVKD, per germline. V was pared by 7 bases and J by 8 bases, with 8 bases of the junction left unmatched. This CDR3 has 13 residues. CDR3 amino acids: CAIIAGTGSGYTF. The CDR3, as DNA: TGTGCCATCATCGCCGGGACAGGGTCGGGCTACACCTTC.

The rearrangement joins TRBV28 to TRBJ1-6, with a possible D match to TRBD1 (5 bases). V was clipped by 3 bases and J by 11 bases, with 17 bases between them. The germline V gene has CDR1 MDHEN and CDR2 SYDVKM. The CDR3 is made up of 15 amino acids. The CDR3 here is CASSLSGGIGTPLHF. For the CDR3, the DNA is TGTGCCAGCAGTTTGTCGGGGGGTATAGGTACACCCCTCCACTTT.

The CDR3 is CASSFLDRGNYGYTF. The CDR3 DNA is TGTGCCAGCAGCTTCTTGGACAGGGGTAACTATGGCTACACCTTC. The J gene is TRBJ1-2, the V gene TRBV7-2; TRBD1 matches 9 bases. This CDR3 is built from 15 residues. CDR1 SGHTA and CDR2 FQGNSA come from the germline V gene. The V gene end was trimmed by 3 bases and the J gene end by 1 base; junction bases not matched to a gene: 3.

The chain links TRBV7-9 to TRBJ1-6, with 7 bases that match TRBD1. J was trimmed by 3 bases and V by 0 bases; bases with no gene match: 5. CDR1 is SEHNR, CDR2 FQNEAQ, per germline (reference sequence). This CDR3 is 17 amino acids long. In DNA, the CDR3 is TGTGCCAGCAGCTTAGCGACAGGGACCGGCTATAATTCACCCCTCCACTTT. Translated: CASSLATGTGYNSPLHF.

The V and J genes are TRBV4-3 and TRBJ1-4; 7 bases map to TRBD1. The CDR3 totals 17 residues. With V trimmed by 1 base and J by 2 bases, 7 bases remained unmatched. CDR1 is LGHNA and CDR2 is YSLEER in the germline V gene. Here the CDR3 DNA reads TGCGCCAGCAGCCAAGCCCTTCAGGGGGTGACTAATGAAAAACTGTTTTTT. The encoded protein is CASSQALQGVTNEKLFF.

The J gene is TRBJ1-2, the V gene TRBV7-6; 7 nucleotides agree with TRBD1. This CDR3 region has 16 residues. Trimming at V came to 1 base and at J to 8 bases, leaving 13 bases not matched to a gene. Germline assignment: CDR1 SGHVS and CDR2 FNYEAQ. For the CDR3, the DNA is TGTGCCAGCAGCTTAGGGTCGGGACAGATCGGAAGAGGCTACACCTTC. Its translation: CASSLGSGQIGRGYTF.

The V gene is TRBV19, the J gene TRBJ1-5; D remains unclear. The CDR3 runs to 15 residues. Deletions cut 3 bases from V and 2 bases from J, with 11 bases between. CDR1 LNHDA and CDR2 SQIVND come from the germline V gene (reference sequence). This chain's CDR3 is CASSISGAGNQPQHF. The CDR3 nucleotides are TGTGCCAGTAGTATTTCCGGTGCCGGCAATCAGCCCCAGCATTTT.

The chain combines TRBV27 with TRBJ1-4, with D perhaps matching TRBD1 (5 bases). Per germline, CDR1 MNHEY and CDR2 SMNVEV (reference sequence). The CDR3 spans 16 residues. V gave up 6 bases and J gave up 4 bases, with 18 bases separating them. In DNA form, the CDR3 reads TGTGCCAGCAGGGCCCTCGACAGTCCGGGTAATGAAAAACTGTTTTTT. As protein: CASRALDSPGNEKLFF.